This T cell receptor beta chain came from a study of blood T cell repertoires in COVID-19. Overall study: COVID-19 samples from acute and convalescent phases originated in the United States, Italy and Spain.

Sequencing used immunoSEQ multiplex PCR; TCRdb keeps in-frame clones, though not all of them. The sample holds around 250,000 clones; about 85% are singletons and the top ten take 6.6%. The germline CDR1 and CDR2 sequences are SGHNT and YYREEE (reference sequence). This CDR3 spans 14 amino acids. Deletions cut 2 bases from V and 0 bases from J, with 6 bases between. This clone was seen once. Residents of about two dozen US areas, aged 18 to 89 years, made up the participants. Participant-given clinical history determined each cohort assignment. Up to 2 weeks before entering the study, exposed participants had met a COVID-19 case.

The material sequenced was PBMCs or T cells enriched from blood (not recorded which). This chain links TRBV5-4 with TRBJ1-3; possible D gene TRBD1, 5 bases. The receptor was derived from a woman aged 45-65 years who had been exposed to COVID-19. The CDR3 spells CASSFGGSGNTIYF. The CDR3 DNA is TGTGCCAGCAGCTTCGGGGGCTCTGGAAACACCATATATTTT.